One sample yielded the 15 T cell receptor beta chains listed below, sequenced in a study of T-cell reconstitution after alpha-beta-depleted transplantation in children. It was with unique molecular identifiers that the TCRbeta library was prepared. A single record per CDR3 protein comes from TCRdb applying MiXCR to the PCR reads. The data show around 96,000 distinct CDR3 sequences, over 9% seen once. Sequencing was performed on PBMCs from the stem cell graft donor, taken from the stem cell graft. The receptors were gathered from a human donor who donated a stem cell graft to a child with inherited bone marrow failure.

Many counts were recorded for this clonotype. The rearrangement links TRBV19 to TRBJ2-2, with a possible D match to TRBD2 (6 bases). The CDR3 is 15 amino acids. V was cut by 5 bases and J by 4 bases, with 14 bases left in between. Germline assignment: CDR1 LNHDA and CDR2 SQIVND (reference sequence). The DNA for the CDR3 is TGTGCCAGTAGTCGCGTGGGACTTGTCACCGGGGAGCTGTTTTTT. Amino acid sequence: CASSRVGLVTGELFF. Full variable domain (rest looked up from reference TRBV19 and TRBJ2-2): DGGITQSPKYLFRKEGQNVTLSCEQNLNHDAMYWYRQDPGQGLRLIYYSQIVNDFQKGDIAEGYSVSREKKESFPLTVTSAQKNPTAFYLCASSRVGLVTGELFFGEGSRLTVL.

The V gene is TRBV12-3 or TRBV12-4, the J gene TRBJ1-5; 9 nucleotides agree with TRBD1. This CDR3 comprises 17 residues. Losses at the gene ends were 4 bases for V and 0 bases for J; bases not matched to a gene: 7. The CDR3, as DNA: TGTGCCAGCAGTTCGGGACAGGGTCTAATTAGCAATCAGCCCCAGCATTTT. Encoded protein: CASSSGQGLISNQPQHF.

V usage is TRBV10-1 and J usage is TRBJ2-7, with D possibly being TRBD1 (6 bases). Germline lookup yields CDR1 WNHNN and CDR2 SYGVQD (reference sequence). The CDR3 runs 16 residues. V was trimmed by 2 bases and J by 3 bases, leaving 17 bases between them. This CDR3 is CASSEGARGRIYEQYF. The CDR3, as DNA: TGCGCCAGCAGTGAGGGGGCCAGGGGTCGGATCTACGAGCAGTACTTC.

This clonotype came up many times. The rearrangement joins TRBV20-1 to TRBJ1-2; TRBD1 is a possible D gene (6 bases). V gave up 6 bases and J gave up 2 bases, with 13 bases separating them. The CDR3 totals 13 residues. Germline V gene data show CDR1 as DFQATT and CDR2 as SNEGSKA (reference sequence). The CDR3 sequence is CSAPRTANYGYTF. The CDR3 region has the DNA TGCAGTGCCCCCAGGACAGCGAACTATGGCTACACCTTC.

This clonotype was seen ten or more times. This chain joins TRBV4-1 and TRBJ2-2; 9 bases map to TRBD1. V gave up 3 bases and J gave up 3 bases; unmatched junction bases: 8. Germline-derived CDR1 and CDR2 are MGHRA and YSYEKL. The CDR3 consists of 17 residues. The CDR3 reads CASSQLLRTGDTGELFF. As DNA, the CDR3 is TGCGCCAGCAGCCAGTTACTCCGGACAGGGGACACCGGGGAGCTGTTTTTT.

Written as DNA, the CDR3 is TGTGCCAGCAGCTTTTTTCAGGGCGGTCAGCCCCAGCATTTT. Amino acid sequence: CASSFFQGGQPQHF. The V gene is TRBV5-6, the J gene TRBJ1-5; D is perhaps TRBD1 (5 bases). Germline lookup yields CDR1 SGHDT and CDR2 YYEEEE. The CDR3 sequence is 14 residues long. The ends were cut back, 2 bases at V and 6 bases at J, with 12 bases in the middle.

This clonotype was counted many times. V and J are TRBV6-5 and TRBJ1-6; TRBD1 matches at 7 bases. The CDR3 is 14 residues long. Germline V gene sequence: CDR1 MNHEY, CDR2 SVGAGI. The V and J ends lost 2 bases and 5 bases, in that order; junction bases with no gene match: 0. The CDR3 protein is CASSYGTDNSPLHF. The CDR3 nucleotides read TGTGCCAGCAGTTACGGGACAGATAATTCACCCCTCCACTTT.

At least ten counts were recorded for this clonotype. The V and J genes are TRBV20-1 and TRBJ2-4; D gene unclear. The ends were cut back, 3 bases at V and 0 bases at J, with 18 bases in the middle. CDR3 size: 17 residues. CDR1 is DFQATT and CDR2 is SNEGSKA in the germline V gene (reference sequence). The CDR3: CSARASLSRSAKNIQYF. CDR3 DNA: TGCAGTGCTAGGGCAAGCCTCAGCCGATCAGCCAAAAACATTCAGTACTTC.

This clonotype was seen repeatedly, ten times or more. The CDR3 region is CASSLTSGSRETQYF. Here the CDR3 DNA reads TGTGCCAGCAGCTTGACTAGCGGGAGCAGAGAGACCCAGTACTTC. The chain is built from TRBV7-2 and TRBJ2-5, with 12 bases aligning to TRBD2. There are 15 residues in the CDR3. CDR1 and CDR2 from the germline V gene are SGHTA and FQGNSA. V shed 3 bases, J shed 4 bases, and the junction held 3 bases outside the gene matches.

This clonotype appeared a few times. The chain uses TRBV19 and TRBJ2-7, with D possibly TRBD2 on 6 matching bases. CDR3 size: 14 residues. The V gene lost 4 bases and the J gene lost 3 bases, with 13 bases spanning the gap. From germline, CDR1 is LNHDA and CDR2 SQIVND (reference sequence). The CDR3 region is CASSTLGLNYEQYF. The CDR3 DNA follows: TGTGCCAGTAGTACGCTGGGACTGAACTACGAGCAGTACTTC.

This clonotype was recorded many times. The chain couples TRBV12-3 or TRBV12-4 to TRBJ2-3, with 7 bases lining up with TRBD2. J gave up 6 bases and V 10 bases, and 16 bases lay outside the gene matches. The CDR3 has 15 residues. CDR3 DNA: TGTGCCACCACTGAGAGCGGGACTCCCGGGGATACGCAGTATTTT. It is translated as CATTESGTPGDTQYF.

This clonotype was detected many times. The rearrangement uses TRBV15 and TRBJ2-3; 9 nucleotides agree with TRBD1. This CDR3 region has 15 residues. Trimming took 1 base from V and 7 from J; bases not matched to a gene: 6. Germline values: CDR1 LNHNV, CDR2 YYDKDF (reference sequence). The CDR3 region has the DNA TGTGCCACCAGCAGAGGAACAGGGGGCTTGCATACGCAGTATTTT. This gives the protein CATSRGTGGLHTQYF. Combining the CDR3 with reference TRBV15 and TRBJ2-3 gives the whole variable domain DAMVIQNPRYQVTQFGKPVTLSCSQTLNHNVMYWYQQKSSQAPKLLFHYYDKDFNNEADTPDNFQSRRPNTSFCFLDIRSPGLGDTAMYLCATSRGTGGLHTQYFGPGTRLTVL.

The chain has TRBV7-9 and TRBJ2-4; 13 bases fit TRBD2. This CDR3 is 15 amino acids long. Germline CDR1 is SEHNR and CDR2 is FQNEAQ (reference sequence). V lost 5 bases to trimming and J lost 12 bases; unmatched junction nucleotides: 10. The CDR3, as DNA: TGTGCCAGCAGCCCTCTGGGGACTAGCGGGACCGATCAGTACTTC. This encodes CASSPLGTSGTDQYF.

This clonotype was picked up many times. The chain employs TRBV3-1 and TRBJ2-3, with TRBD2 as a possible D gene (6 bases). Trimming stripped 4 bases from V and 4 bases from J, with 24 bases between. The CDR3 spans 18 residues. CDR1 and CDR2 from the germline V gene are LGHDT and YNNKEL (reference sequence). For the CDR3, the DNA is TGTGCCAGCAGCCCTAGAATGCGGGATAGGTGGGCGGCAGATACGCAGTATTTT. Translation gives CASSPRMRDRWAADTQYF.

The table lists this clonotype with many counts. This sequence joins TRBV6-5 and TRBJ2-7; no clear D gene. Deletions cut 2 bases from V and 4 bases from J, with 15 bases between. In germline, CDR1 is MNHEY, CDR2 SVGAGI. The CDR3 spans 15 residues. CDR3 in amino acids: CASSYGVGPLYEQYF. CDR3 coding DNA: TGTGCCAGCAGTTACGGGGTCGGGCCTTTGTACGAGCAGTACTTC.